The present entry profiles one T cell receptor (beta chain) with its context. Via MiXCR, TCRdb re-called the RT-PCR reads, giving one row per CDR3 protein. The sample records about 960,000 distinct CDR3 sequences, around 17% being singletons. The source of the sample is a study of patients and donors after allogeneic stem cell transplantation. The source is a human donor who was either an allogeneic HSCT recipient or a stem cell or donor lymphocyte infusion donor (not recorded which). It is not recorded whose cells these are; they may come from a transplant donor. Material for sequencing was blood, either unsorted or a sorted T cell fraction (not recorded which).

CDR3 in DNA: TGTGCCAGCAGCCCCGCGAGCGGGTCTAGCACAGATACGCAGTATTTT. It specifies CASSPASGSSTDTQYF. This chain joins TRBV7-6 and TRBJ2-3; possibly TRBD2 for D (6 bases). The CDR3 contains 16 residues. Germline loops: CDR1 SGHVS, CDR2 FNYEAQ. Trimming removed 5 bases from V and 0 bases from J, with 15 bases in between.